Here is one T cell receptor (beta chain) with its context. The table lists this clonotype with a few counts. Which antigen it targets is not known. Base qualities were left out, and no much larger clone turns up one base away. The data are from a study of T cells after yellow fever vaccination (dated by TCRdb to the late 2010s). Looking at the study overall: The SMART-Seq v4 Ultra Low Input RNA kit was used to prepare libraries from fractions with low cell numbers. Bulk TCR alpha and beta repertoires were sequenced longitudinally to track T-cell clones before and after primary and booster YFV17D yellow fever vaccination. Blood was drawn at multiple timepoints before and after primary and secondary immunization, with bulk PBMC replicates and cell subsets isolated. The cohort comprised two healthy male donors, one aged 18 to 29 and one aged 30 to 40 years.

TCR cDNA was synthesized by 5'RACE template switching, through which a universal primer site and unique molecular identifiers were introduced. Priming for cDNA synthesis came from both the TCR alpha and TCR beta constant segments. Two PCR steps were used to amplify libraries, with sample barcodes and sequencing adapters being added in the second step. Sequencing of the libraries was done on either Illumina HiSeq 2500 (2x100 bp) or NovaSeq (2x150 bp). The original methods were these. MIGEC was used to demultiplex reads and collapse the reads into UMI consensus sequences, and MiXCR was used for V(D)J alignment. Using edgeR on replicate PBMC samples, clonotypes were called vaccine-responding if FDR was below 0.01 and the log2 fold change was above 5 up to day 15. Each bulk clonotype was labeled CD4 or CD8 based on which sequenced repertoire, CD4 or CD8, contained the clonotype at higher abundance. The raw public reads went through TCRdb reprocessing: fastp at Q25, MiXCR clone calling, in-frame beta chains kept. Rows with one shared CDR3 protein collapse into an entry with the most common genes and DNA. TCRdb, not the original authors, processed these V and J calls. In all, the sample holds around 72,000 distinct CDR3 sequences, and about 7.3% of those were seen once. The ten largest clones represent roughly 29% of the sample.

This specimen's treatment or condition label, interpreted: live attenuated yellow fever vaccine strain. A standard Ficoll-Paque protocol was used to isolate PBMCs from peripheral blood. Dynabeads CD4 and CD8 positive selection kits were used to isolate the CD4 and CD8 T-cell fractions. TriZol was used to extract RNA from bulk PBMCs, from CD4 and CD8 fractions, and from dextramer-positive and dextramer-negative fractions. For this chain, trimming is 10 bases at the V end and 3 bases at the J end, and the number of junction bases without a gene match is 8. Per the germline V gene (reference sequence), LNHDA is the CDR1 and SQIVND is the CDR2. Including the terminal cysteine and phenylalanine, the CDR3 comprises 14 residues. The only DNA kept is the CDR3, 42 bases in frame from the first base. Findings and caveats that apply to the study as a whole: The study included only a couple of donors, which limits how far the findings can be generalized. Because abundant contaminating clonotypes from the bulk population could be contained in FACS-sorted repertoires, computational filtering was required. The secondary T-cell response was weaker than the primary response but faster, peaking on day 5 instead of day 15. After the booster, most clones that had expanded after primary vaccination were detected again (about 95% of CD4 and roughly 86% of CD8), suggesting broad maintenance of memory. A small fraction of clonotypes appeared in both the CD4 and CD8 compartments, likely as a result of convergent recombination.

Specimen: CD8+ T cells sorted from PBMCs, collected 10 days after the first yellow fever vaccination. The chain is assembled from TRBV19 and TRBJ2-3; TRBD1 matches 9 bases in the middle. The TCR was taken from a young man who received the YFV17D yellow fever vaccine. The DNA is as follows: TGTGCCACGTCCCGGGACAGGGAGACAGATACGCAGTATTTT. It translates to CATSRDRETDTQYF.